This section outlines one T cell receptor beta chain sequence together with its context. No antigen is known for it. This sample is part of a study of T-cell reconstitution after alpha-beta-depleted transplantation in children. Study-level results: The main origin of T-cell counts and diversity one year after transplant was newly produced T cells. Expanded graft clones numbering several hundred reportedly gave rise to alpha-beta T cells about two months after transplant. At day 60, the high TCRbeta diversity found in some patients originated from recipient T cells and thymic progenitors that had survived.

Construction of the TCRbeta library involved unique molecular identifiers. One entry per CDR3 protein, called by TCRdb with MiXCR from the PCR reads. The repertoire includes almost 600,000 distinct CDR3 sequences, approximately 30% of them detected once, and around a third sits in the top ten. V was pared by 0 bases and J by 5 bases, with 13 bases of the junction left unmatched. The CDR3 is 17 amino acids. Germline V CDR1 and CDR2: GTSNPN, SVGIG (reference sequence). The V call is TRBV30, the J call TRBJ2-5; 9 bases are a match to TRBD1. The sequencing here drew on PBMCs, taken before TCRalphabeta/CD19-depleted stem cell transplant. The clonotype originates from a boy under two years old with Wiskott-Aldrich syndrome, due to receive a stem cell transplant. The CDR3 DNA sequence: TGTGCCTGGAGTGTTGATTCCCGGACAGGGGAATGGGAGACCCAGTACTTC. This codes for CAWSVDSRTGEWETQYF.